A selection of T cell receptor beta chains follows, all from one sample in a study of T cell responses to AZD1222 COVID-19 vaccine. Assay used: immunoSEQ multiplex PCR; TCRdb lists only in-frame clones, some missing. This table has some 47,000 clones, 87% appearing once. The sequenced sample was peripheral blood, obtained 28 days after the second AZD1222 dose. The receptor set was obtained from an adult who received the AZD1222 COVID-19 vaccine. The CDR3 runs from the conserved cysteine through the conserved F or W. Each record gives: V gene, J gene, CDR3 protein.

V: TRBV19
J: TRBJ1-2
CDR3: CASSTQSGTVFSGYTF

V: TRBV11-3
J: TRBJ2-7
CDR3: CASSSDPSPVYEQYF

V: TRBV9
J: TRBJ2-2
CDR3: CASSVPRTSGRATGELFF

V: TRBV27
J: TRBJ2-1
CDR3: CASSPQSSGRAGNEQFF

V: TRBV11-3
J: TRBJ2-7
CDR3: CASSLRTGYEQYF

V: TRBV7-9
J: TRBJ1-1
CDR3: CASSSEGADTEAFF

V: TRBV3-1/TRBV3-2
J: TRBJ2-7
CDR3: CASSPWEGEQYF

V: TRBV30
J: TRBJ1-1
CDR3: CAWSLTRVQPEAFF

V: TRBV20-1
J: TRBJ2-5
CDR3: CSARAEETQYF

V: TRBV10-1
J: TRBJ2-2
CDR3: CASSEFTGSGELFF

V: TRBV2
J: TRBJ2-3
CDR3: CASSELTTDTQYF

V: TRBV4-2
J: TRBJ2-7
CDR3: CASSQVDEAYEQYF

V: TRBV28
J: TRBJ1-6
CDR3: CASALQGASSPLHF

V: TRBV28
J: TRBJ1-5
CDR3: CASSFLGTQPQHF

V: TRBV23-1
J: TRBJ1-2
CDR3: CASSPWDSQDYGYTF

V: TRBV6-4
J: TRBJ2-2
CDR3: CASSALAGGVNTGELFF

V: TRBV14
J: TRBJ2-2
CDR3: CASSQARGVVGELFF

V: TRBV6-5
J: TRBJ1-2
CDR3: CASSSPVGGDYGYTF

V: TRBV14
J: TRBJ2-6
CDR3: CASSGTSGRPSGANVLTF

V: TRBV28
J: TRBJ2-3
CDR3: CASSSWAPGLSGDTQYF

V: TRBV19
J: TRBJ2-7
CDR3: CASRQRGGAYEQYF

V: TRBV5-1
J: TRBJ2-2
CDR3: CASSLLQGAVGELFF

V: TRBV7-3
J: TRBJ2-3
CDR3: CASSLTGLADTDTQYF

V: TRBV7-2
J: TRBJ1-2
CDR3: CASSLLGTVGVEGYTF

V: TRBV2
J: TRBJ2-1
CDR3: CASSVLSYNEQFF

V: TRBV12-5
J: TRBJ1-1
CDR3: CASGFWGSEAFF

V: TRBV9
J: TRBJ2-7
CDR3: CASSVGGSGRFEQYF

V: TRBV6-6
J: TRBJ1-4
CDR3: CASRKGGPRDEKLFF

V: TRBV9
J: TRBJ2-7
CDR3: CASSAGGTGMDEQYF

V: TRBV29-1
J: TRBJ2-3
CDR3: CSGGDTDTQYF

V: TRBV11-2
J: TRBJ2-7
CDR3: CASSPPGRESYEQYF

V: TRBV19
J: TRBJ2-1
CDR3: CASSATGYNEQFF

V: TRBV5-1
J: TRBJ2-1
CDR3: CASSVVAGDLEQFF

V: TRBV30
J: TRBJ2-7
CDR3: CAWSVLRAPLPYEQYF

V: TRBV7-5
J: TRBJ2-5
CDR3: CARSRSQETQYF